This is a list of T cell receptor beta chains from one sample in a study of cytomegalovirus exposure and HLA in healthy donors. TCRdb's table, derived via immunoSEQ multiplex PCR, lists solely in-frame clones and lacks some. The sample holds tens of thousands of clones; approximately 96% are singletons and the top ten take approximately 0.9%. Sequenced material: PBMCs. Receptor source: a man in his late teens or twenties in good health and CMV-seronegative. Each CDR3 is given with its conserved first and last residue. D genes are given only for firm matches. Where a row states a size, it is once, few, many or the class of an expanded clone; other rows omit it.

V	length	J	size	D	DNA	CDR3
TRBV27	16	TRBJ2-5	-	TRBD1	TGTGCCAGCAGCACTAGGACAGGGGGTTATCAAGAGACCCAGTACTTC	CASSTRTGGYQETQYF
TRBV25-1	15	TRBJ2-7	-	TRBD2	TGTGCCAGCAGCGAAAGTAGCGGGAGGAGAGACGAGCAGTACTTC	CASSESSGRRDEQYF
TRBV5-5	11	TRBJ2-1	-	-	TGTGCCAGCAGCCCCGCGTATGAGCAGTTCTTC	CASSPAYEQFF
TRBV6-1	14	TRBJ2-7	once	-	TGTGCCAGCAGTGGCGGTGTGGAGGGCCACGAGCAGTACTTC	CASSGGVEGHEQYF
TRBV6-4	19	TRBJ2-2	-	TRBD2	TGTGCCAGCAGTGACTCGGGATCGACTAGCGGGAGGATTAGCGGGGAGCTGTTTTTT	CASSDSGSTSGRISGELFF
TRBV10-3	21	TRBJ2-3	-	TRBD2	TGTGCCATCAGTGATTCGGCGGGCGGGACTAGCGGGTTGGGGAGCACAGATACGCAGTATTTT	CAISDSAGGTSGLGSTDTQYF
TRBV19	18	TRBJ2-2	-	TRBD2	TGTGCCAGTAGTATAGCGCGGGCTAGCGGGCTTCCCACCGGGGAGCTGTTTTTT	CASSIARASGLPTGELFF
TRBV20-1	11	TRBJ2-7	-	-	TGCAGTGCTAGAGATATCTACGAGCAGTACTTC	CSARDIYEQYF
TRBV30	16	TRBJ2-1	-	TRBD2	TGTGCCTGGATTACAGGCGGGGGATCCTCCTACAATGAGCAGTTCTTC	CAWITGGGSSYNEQFF
TRBV27	15	TRBJ1-3	-	-	TGTGCCAGCAGTTTATCGGTGGGCGGGGAGAGCACCATATATTTT	CASSLSVGGESTIYF
TRBV10-1	14	TRBJ2-7	-	-	TGCGCCAGCCCGTGGGAGACACAGTCCTACGAGCAGTACTTC	CASPWETQSYEQYF
TRBV7-9	19	TRBJ2-1	-	TRBD2	TGTGCCAGCAGCTTAGCGGGACTAGCGGGAGCCTACTCCTACAATGAGCAGTTCTTC	CASSLAGLAGAYSYNEQFF
TRBV30	15	TRBJ2-7	-	-	TGTGCCTGGAGGTTTGGACTAGGGGGTATTTCCGAGCAGTACTTC	CAWRFGLGGISEQYF
TRBV28	16	TRBJ1-5	once	-	TGTGCCAGCAGTTTTAAGGGGATTATGAGCAATCAGCCCCAGCATTTT	CASSFKGIMSNQPQHF
TRBV28	12	TRBJ2-2	-	-	TGTGCCAGCAGTTCCGGTTCCGGGGAGCTGTTTTTT	CASSSGSGELFF
TRBV6-1	15	TRBJ2-4	-	TRBD1	TGTGCCAGCAGTGTTAAAGTGACAGGGGGGACCATTCAGTACTTC	CASSVKVTGGTIQYF
TRBV6-6	14	TRBJ2-7	-	TRBD1	TGTGCCAGCAGTTATCAGGGGGCGACCTACGAGCAGTACTTC	CASSYQGATYEQYF
TRBV9	12	TRBJ2-1	-	-	TGTGCCAGCGGCAGGGGTGTCAATGAGCAGTTCTTC	CASGRGVNEQFF
TRBV28	18	TRBJ2-7	once	TRBD2	TGTGCCAGCAGTTACCCACTTGTAGCGGGAGGAAGCTCCTACGAGCAGTACTTC	CASSYPLVAGGSSYEQYF
TRBV2	14	TRBJ2-7	-	-	TGTGCCAGCACAAAAGGGGATCTCTCCTACGAGCAGTACTTC	CASTKGDLSYEQYF
TRBV7-2	12	TRBJ1-3	-	-	TGTGCCAGCAGCCCGCAGGTGAACACCATATATTTT	CASSPQVNTIYF
TRBV28	13	TRBJ1-5	-	-	TGTGCCAGCAGTTTAATGGGAGGTCAGCCCCAGCATTTT	CASSLMGGQPQHF